The clone carrying this T cell receptor (beta chain) was observed once. This sample was taken from a study of blood T cell repertoires in COVID-19. Background on the study: The origin of the acute and convalescent COVID-19 samples was the United States, Italy and Spain. From T cells, B-cell-depleted T cells, or PBMCs came the material, which was cDNA or gDNA.

In the authors' workflow: Reference gene primer amplification gave nucleated cell count estimates. Some clones are missing from TCRdb's copy, which holds only in-frame ones; the method was immunoSEQ multiplex PCR. V and J calls and clone size are copied from that table; D and trimming were computed from the DNA. The sample includes 75,000 to 80,000 clones, roughly nine tenths seen only once; the top ten take around a tenth. V shed 0 bases, J shed 6 bases, and the junction held 2 bases outside the gene matches. This CDR3 comprises 14 residues. The germline V gene encodes CDR1 MNHNY and CDR2 SVGAGI (reference sequence).

The V call is TRBV6-6, the J call TRBJ1-2; 9 bases are shared with TRBD1. The material sequenced was peripheral blood. The sequence came from a human donor in a cohort sampled during active COVID-19. CDR3 sequence reads: CASSYSQGADGYTF. Written as DNA, the CDR3 is TGTGCCAGCAGTTACTCACAGGGGGCGGATGGCTACACCTTC.